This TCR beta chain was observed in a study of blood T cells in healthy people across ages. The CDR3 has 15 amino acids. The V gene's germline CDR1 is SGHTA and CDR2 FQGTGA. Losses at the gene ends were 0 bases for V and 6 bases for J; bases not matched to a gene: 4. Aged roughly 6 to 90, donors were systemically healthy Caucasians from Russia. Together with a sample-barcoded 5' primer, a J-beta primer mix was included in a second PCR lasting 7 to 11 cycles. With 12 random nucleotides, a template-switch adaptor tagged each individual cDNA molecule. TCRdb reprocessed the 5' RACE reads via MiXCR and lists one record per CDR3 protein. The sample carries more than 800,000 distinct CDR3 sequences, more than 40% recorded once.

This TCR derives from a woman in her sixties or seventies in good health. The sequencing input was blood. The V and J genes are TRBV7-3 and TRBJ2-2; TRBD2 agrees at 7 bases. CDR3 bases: TGTGCCAGCAGCTTAACCGGGACTACATCCGGGGAGCTGTTTTTT. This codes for CASSLTGTTSGELFF. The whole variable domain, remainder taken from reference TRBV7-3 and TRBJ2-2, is GAGVSQTPSNKVTEKGKYVELRCDPISGHTALYWYRQSLGQGPEFLIYFQGTGAADDSGLPNDRFFAVRPEGSVSTLKIQRTERGDSAVYLCASSLTGTTSGELFFGEGSRLTVL.